The T cell receptor (beta chain) described here comes from a study of blood T cell repertoires in COVID-19 (TCRdb year 2020). Study-level background: Collaborator samples came from the United States, Italy and Spain and covered acute and convalescent phases of COVID-19. The material from the prospective study consisted of cDNA or gDNA derived from T cells, B-cell-depleted T cells, or PBMCs. Deeply sampled blood TCRbeta repertoires from subjects exposed to, actively infected with, or recovered from COVID-19 were included in the dataset. The repertoires were released in a freely available public database intended as a resource for research on the immune response to SARS-CoV-2. The samples were drawn from the first 160 participants of the ongoing ImmuneRACE study and from under 1,500 subjects provided by 6 global collaborators. Sample metadata almost always included a de-identified subject ID, COVID-19 status, age in years and sex. Where available, HLA class I and class II types were taken from metadata supplied by the sample provider and were not determined by assay-based typing. What the research found in general, with its limitations: How much clinical and demographic metadata was included differed by source and by participant, and the metadata was provided uncurated.

TCRbeta CDR3 regions were amplified from genomic DNA by means of the immunoSEQ Assay, a bias-controlled multiplex PCR. On the study's bioinformatics: Within the assay, amplification of reference gene primers was used to estimate how many nucleated cells each sample contained. To quantify the absolute abundance of each unique TCRbeta CDR3 rearrangement, sequence reads were collapsed and filtered. For each sample, productive Simpson clonality was calculated as the square root of Simpson's diversity index across productive rearrangements. Not all clones reach the TCRdb copy of this immuneACCESS table, which keeps in-frame sequences only. Checked studies attribute under half of the gap to unresolved V genes and leave the rest unexplained. D and trimming come from the DNA, and the V and J calls and clone size come from that table. Counted in this sample were about 220,000 clones; around 85% of them appeared once. Clones ranked in the top ten supply 2.5% to 3.5% of the sample.

In regard to this clone: Its antigen is still unknown. The junction does not match germline at one end; this may be a read error.

A second Seattle source provided samples from volunteer blood donors who had recovered from COVID-19. Each collaborating institution followed its own protocols to collect whole blood in K2EDTA tubes. For TCRbeta analysis, collaborator samples were shipped as frozen whole blood, as isolated PBMCs, or as DNA extracted from either sample type. According to the germline V gene, CDR1 reads SGHDN and CDR2 reads FVKESK. The CDR3 measures 16 amino acids from cysteine to phenylalanine. Just CDR3 DNA is preserved here, 48 bases in frame from base 1. The sample taken for sequencing was peripheral blood. The TCR comes from a young woman who had recovered from COVID-19. The V and J genes are TRBV14 and TRBJ1-2, with no confident D gene call. The DNA sequence follows: TGTGCCAGCAGCCCCCTCGGCGGGATGTCAAACTCTGGCTACACCTTC. It is translated as CASSPLGGMSNSGYTF.